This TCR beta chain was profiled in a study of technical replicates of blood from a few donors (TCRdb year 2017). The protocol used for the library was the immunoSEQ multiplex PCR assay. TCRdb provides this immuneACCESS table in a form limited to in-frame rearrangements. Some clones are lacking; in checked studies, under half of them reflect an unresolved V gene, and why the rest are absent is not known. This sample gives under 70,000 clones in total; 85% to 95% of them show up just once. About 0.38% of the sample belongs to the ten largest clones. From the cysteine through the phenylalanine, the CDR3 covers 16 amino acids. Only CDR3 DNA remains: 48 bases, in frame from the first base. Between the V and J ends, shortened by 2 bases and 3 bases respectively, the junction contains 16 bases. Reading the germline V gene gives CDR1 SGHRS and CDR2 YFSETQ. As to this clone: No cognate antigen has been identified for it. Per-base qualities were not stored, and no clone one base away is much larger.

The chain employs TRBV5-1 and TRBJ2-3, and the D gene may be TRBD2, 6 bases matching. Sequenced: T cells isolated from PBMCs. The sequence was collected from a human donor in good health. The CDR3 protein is CASSFLPGTRTDTQYF. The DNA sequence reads TGCGCCAGCAGCTTCTTGCCCGGGACTCGGACAGATACGCAGTATTTT. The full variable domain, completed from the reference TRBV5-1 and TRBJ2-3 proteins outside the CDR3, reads KAGVTQTPRYLIKTRGQQVTLSCSPISGHRSVSWYQQTPGQGLQFLFEYFSETQRNKGNFPGRFSGRQFSNSRSEMNVSTLELGDSALYLCASSFLPGTRTDTQYFGPGTRLTVL.